This TCR beta chain derives from a study of OX40 agonist ivuxolimab in advanced cancers. Findings and caveats of the study: Expanded clones tended on average to be more numerous among CD8+ T cells than CD4+. Normalized T-cell clonal expansion was also low in a subset of nonresponders. Clonal expansion by week 6 occurred in CD4+ and CD8+ blood T cells (at 0.1 to 3.0 mg/kg).

Only in-frame clones appear in the TCRdb table, and some are missing; sequencing was by immunoSEQ multiplex PCR. Here the sample spans over 80,000 clones, about 90% being singletons. About this clone: Its antigen remains unknown.

Blood sampling was done at baseline, cycle 4 day 1, and cycle 7 day 1. This CDR3 region has 16 residues. Trimming shortened V by 5 bases and J by 2 bases, and 17 bases separated the two germline ends. Germline V gene data show CDR1 as PRHDT and CDR2 as FYEKMQ (reference sequence). This specimen consisted of CD4+ or CD8+ T cells sorted from blood, obtained in a trial of the OX40 agonist ivuxolimab. The chain combines TRBV13 with TRBJ2-3, with D possibly TRBD2 on 5 matching bases. This receptor was taken from an adult with an advanced solid tumor such as melanoma, head and neck, liver or kidney cancer. The CDR3 DNA follows: TGTGCCAGCAGCCTGAGGGTCGAAGGACCCACAGATACGCAGTATTTT. It translates to CASSLRVEGPTDTQYF.